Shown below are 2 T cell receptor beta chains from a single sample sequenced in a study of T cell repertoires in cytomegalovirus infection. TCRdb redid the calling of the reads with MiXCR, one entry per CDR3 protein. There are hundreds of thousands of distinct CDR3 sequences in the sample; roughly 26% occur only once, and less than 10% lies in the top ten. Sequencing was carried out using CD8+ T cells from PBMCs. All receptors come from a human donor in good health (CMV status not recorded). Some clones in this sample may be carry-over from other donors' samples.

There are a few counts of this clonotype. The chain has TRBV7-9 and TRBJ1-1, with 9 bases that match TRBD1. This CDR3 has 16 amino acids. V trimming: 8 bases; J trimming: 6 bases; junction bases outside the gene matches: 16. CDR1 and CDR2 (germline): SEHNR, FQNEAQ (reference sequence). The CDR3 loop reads CASALPGQGLNAEAFF. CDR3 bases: TGTGCCAGCGCCTTGCCGGGACAGGGACTTAACGCTGAAGCTTTCTTT.

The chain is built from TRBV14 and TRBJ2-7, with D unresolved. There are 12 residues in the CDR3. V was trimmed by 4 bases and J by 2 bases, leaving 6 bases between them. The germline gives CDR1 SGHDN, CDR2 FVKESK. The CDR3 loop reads CASSPNPYEQYF. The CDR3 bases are TGTGCCAGCAGCCCAAACCCCTACGAGCAGTACTTC.